Reported below is one T cell receptor beta chain. Which antigen it targets is not known. Base qualities are not at hand, and no much larger clone is one base apart. CDR1 and CDR2 were assigned from the germline V gene as MNHNS and SASEGT. V gives up 7 bases and J gives up 4 bases, and the segment between their germline ends measures 16 bases. The CDR3 contains 14 residues, cysteine and phenylalanine counted. Here the CDR3 DNA is all that survives: 42 bases in frame from base 1. The data are from a study of T cell repertoires in cytomegalovirus infection (dated by TCRdb to about 2019). With respect to the entire study: Alongside well-studied HLA-B-restricted epitopes, the peptide stimulations were aimed at recently identified HLA-C-restricted CMV epitopes, whose presentation resists viral immunomodulation. The HLA type of each donor mattered for the analysis, because public TCR beta signatures pointed to carriage of CMV infection along with the matching HLA type. The study at large found these results: The ex vivo response was dominated by HLA-C-restricted CMV-specific TCR beta clonotypes, which also provided the single most frequent clonotype in two of eight donors. Cumulative frequency of public TCR beta family members discriminated carriers of CMV infection plus the relevant HLA type in this cohort and an independent 352-donor cohort.

Sequencing took place on an Illumina HiSeq 1500. TCRdb reprocessed the public reads (quality trimming at Q25 with fastp, clone calling with MiXCR) and kept in-frame beta chains. Records with the same CDR3 protein are collapsed into one entry carrying the most frequent genes and DNA. The sample table lists just over 450,000 distinct CDR3 sequences, roughly 42% of them with a count of one. Around two fifths of the sample comes from the top ten. In light of the paper, this sample's treatment or condition label describes: in vitro stimulation with specific CMV peptide epitopes to enrich CMV-specific T cells.

Sequences were derived from cultured PBMCs, sampled from culture after CMV antigen stimulation. The chain is assembled from TRBV6-1 and TRBJ1-2; the D gene is possibly TRBD1, with 5 bases matching. This TCR was recovered from a human donor in good health (CMV status not recorded). Some clones in this sample may be carry-over from other donors' samples. The CDR3 has the sequence CASTGGFSGYGYTF. The bases read TGTGCCAGCACTGGGGGGTTTTCTGGCTATGGCTACACCTTC.